The 9 T cell receptor beta chains presented below share a single source sample, sequenced in a study of blood T cells in healthy people across ages. A sample-barcoded 5' primer and a J-beta primer mix were used in a second PCR of about 7 to 12 cycles. A single record per CDR3 protein comes from TCRdb applying MiXCR to the 5' RACE reads. The sample has 850,000 or so distinct CDR3 sequences, 25% to 30% seen once. The sequencing sample was made of blood. Receptor source: a woman older than 75 in good health.

This clonotype has ten or more counts. CDR3 protein: CASSRPGTGLSYTF. CDR3 nucleotide sequence: TGTGCCAGCAGTCGGCCCGGGACAGGGCTCAGCTACACCTTC. This chain connects TRBV12-3 or TRBV12-4 to TRBJ1-2; 9 bases fit TRBD1. J was trimmed by 9 bases and V by 5 bases; bases with no gene match: 10. CDR3 length: 14 amino acids.

This clonotype was found many times. The rearrangement joins TRBV7-2 to TRBJ2-1; D is ambiguous. Trimming left V 0 bases short and J 3 bases short, with 15 bases between. This CDR3 spans 17 amino acids. Looked up from germline, CDR1 is SGHTA and CDR2 is FQGNSA. The DNA of the CDR3 is TGTGCCAGCAGCTTAGCGATGGGAAGCGCCTTCTACAATGAGCAGTTCTTC. It translates to CASSLAMGSAFYNEQFF.

To note about this clonotype: A much larger clone is a single base away; this may be a read error. The chain links TRBV5-1 to TRBJ2-5; TRBD2 might be the D (6 bases). The CDR3 has 14 amino acids. CDR1 is SGHRS, CDR2 YFSETQ, per germline. The CDR3 loop is CAISLAGYKETQYF. In nucleotides, the CDR3 is TGCGCCATCAGCTTGGCGGGGTACAAAGAGACCCAGTACTTC. Full variable domain (missing parts from reference TRBV5-1 and TRBJ2-5): KAGVTQTPRYLIKTRGQQVTLSCSPISGHRSVSWYQQTPGQGLQFLFEYFSETQRNKGNFPGRFSGRQFSNSRSEMNVSTLELGDSALYLCAISLAGYKETQYFGPGTRLLVL.

Comments on this clonotype: One junction end disagrees with the germline gene, perhaps due to a read error. The rearrangement joins TRBV6-1 to TRBJ1-5, with D unclear. This CDR3 has 10 residues. The germline CDR1 and CDR2 sequences are MNHNS and SASEGT. The CDR3 is CTSGDQPQHF. The CDR3 bases are TGTACCAGCGGGGATCAGCCCCAGCATTTT.

V usage is TRBV20-1 and J usage is TRBJ2-7; TRBD1 aligns across 7 bases. CDR1 is DFQATT, CDR2 SNEGSKA, per germline (reference sequence). The CDR3 totals 12 residues. The CDR3 spells CIARGINYEQYF. In DNA form, the CDR3 reads TGCATAGCCAGGGGGATCAACTACGAGCAGTACTTC.

This clonotype has at least ten counts. DNA of the CDR3: TGTGCCACCAGTGCACAGGGAAGGGGCTCCTACAATGAGCAGTTCTTC. Translation gives CATSAQGRGSYNEQFF. The chain employs TRBV24-1 and TRBJ2-1; possible D gene TRBD1, 6 bases. Trimming removed 5 bases at V and 0 bases at J, with 13 bases between. This CDR3 has 16 residues. Per germline, CDR1 KGHDR and CDR2 SFDVKD.

The chain uses TRBV18 and TRBJ2-4; D may be TRBD1 (6 bases). The J call may be in error: the DNA end matches TRBJ2-5 better. Germline loops: CDR1 KGHSH, CDR2 LQKENI. There are 15 residues in the CDR3. The CDR3 region is CASSVIGQSQETQYF. In nucleotides, the CDR3 is TGTGCCAGCTCAGTAATTGGACAGTCACAAGAGACCCAGTACTTC.

The sample holds many counts of this clonotype. The chain uses TRBV11-2 and TRBJ1-4; D possibly corresponds to TRBD1 (6 bases). The V gene lost 2 bases and the J gene lost 10 bases, with 14 bases spanning the gap. This CDR3 has 14 amino acids. Germline assignment: CDR1 SGHAT and CDR2 FQNNGV. Here the CDR3 reads CASSLPTGTPKLFF. The CDR3 bases are TGTGCCAGCAGCTTACCAACCGGGACACCAAAACTGTTTTTT.

This clonotype was recorded at least ten times. The chain joins TRBV7-2 to TRBJ2-3, with 8 bases that match TRBD2. This CDR3 has 16 amino acids. Per the germline V gene, CDR1 is SGHTA and CDR2 is FQGNSA. The trim removed 0 bases at V and 1 base at J, leaving 3 bases unmatched. CDR3: CASSLAVSGGTDTQYF. CDR3 in DNA: TGTGCCAGCAGCTTAGCGGTTAGCGGGGGCACAGATACGCAGTATTTT.